The sequence of this T cell receptor beta chain was determined in a study of post-analysis software for immune sequencing data. On this clonotype: The antigen remains unidentified.

Included in the TCR beta cDNA libraries were unique molecular identifiers. TCRdb itself ran the PCR reads through MiXCR, one entry per CDR3 protein. The repertoire holds 650,000 to 900,000 distinct CDR3 sequences, 40% to 55% seen once, with over 4.5% in the top ten. V was shortened by 5 bases and J by 1 base, with 16 bases between the two germline ends. Germline lookup yields CDR1 SQVTM and CDR2 ANQGSEA. CDR3 length equals 15 residues. Broader study findings: Comparison of patients with controls showed 4 to 6 TRBV segments more frequent in patients, TRBV5-6, TRBV5-1 and TRBV20-1 among them.

The chain recombines TRBV29-1 with TRBJ2-3; D is ambiguous. Sequencing was done on a sample of blood. The clonotype originates from a girl between 5 and 17 years old with multiple sclerosis. The CDR3 nucleotides read TGCAGCGTTTTTGGGGTTTTGAGCGGCACAGATACGCAGTATTTT. Translation: CSVFGVLSGTDTQYF.